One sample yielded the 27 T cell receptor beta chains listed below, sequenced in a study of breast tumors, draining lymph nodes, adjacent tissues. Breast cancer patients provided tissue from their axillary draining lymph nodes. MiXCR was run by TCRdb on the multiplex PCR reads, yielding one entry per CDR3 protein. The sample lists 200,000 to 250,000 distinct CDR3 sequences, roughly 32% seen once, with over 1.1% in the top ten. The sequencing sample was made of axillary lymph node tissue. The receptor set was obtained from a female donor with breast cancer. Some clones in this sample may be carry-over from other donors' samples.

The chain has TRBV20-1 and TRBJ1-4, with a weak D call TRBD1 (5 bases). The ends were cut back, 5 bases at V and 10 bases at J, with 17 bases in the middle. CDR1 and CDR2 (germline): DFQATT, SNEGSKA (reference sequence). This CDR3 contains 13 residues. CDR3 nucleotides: TGCAGTGCTCCCGAATGGGGGGATGGAAAACTGTTTTTT. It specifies CSAPEWGDGKLFF.

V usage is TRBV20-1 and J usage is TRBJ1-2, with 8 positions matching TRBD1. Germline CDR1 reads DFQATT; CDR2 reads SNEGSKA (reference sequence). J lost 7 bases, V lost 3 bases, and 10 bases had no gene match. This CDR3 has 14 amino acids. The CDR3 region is CSARPGRGPGGYTF. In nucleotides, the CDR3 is TGCAGTGCTAGGCCGGGCAGGGGGCCGGGTGGCTACACCTTC.

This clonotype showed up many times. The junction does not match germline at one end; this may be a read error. The CDR3 DNA reads TGCGCCAGCAGGGCGGCAGGGCCGGGCGAGCAATACTTC. Residues: CASRAAGPGEQYF. The chain joins TRBV5-1 to TRBJ2-7; weak D call: TRBD1 (5 bases). This CDR3 has 13 residues. The germline CDR1 and CDR2 sequences are SGHRS and YFSETQ. The full variable domain, rest sourced from reference TRBV5-1 and TRBJ2-7, is KAGVTQTPRYLIKTRGQQVTLSCSPISGHRSVSWYQQTPGQGLQFLFEYFSETQRNKGNFPGRFSGRQFSNSRSEMNVSTLELGDSALYLCASRAAGPGEQYFGPGTRLTVT.

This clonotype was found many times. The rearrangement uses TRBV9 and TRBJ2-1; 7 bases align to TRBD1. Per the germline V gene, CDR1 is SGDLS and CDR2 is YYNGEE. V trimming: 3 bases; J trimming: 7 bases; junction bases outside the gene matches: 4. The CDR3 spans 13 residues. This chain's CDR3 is CASSGQGQNEQFF. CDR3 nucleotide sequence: TGTGCCAGCAGCGGACAGGGTCAGAATGAGCAGTTCTTC.

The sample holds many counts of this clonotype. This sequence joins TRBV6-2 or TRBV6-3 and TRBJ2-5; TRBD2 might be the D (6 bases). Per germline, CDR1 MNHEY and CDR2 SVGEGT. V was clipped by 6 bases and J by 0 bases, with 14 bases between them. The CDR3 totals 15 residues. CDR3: CASSKGGVYQETQYF. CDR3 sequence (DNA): TGTGCCAGCAGCAAAGGCGGGGTGTACCAAGAGACCCAGTACTTC.

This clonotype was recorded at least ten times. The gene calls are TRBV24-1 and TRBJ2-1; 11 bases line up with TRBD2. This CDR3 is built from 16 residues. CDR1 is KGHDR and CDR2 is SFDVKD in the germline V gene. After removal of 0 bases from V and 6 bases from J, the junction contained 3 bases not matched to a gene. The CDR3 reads CATSDLGLAGGNEQFF. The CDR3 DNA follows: TGTGCCACCAGTGATTTGGGGCTAGCGGGAGGCAATGAGCAGTTCTTC.

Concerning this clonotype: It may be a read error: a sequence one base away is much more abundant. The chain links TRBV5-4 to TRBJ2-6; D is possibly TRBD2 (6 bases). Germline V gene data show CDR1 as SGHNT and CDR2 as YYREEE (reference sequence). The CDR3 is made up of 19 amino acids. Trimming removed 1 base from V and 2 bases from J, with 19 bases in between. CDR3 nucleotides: TGTGCCAGCAGCTTGCGCTTGGCCGGGAGTAGCACTGGGGCCAACGTCCTGACTTTC. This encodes CASSLRLAGSSTGANVLTF.

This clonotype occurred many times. As DNA, the CDR3 is TGTGCCAGCAGTCACCGGGACGGGAATAATTCACCCCTCCACTTT. It translates to CASSHRDGNNSPLHF. V gene TRBV6-1 combines with J gene TRBJ1-6, with D perhaps TRBD1 (5 bases). V was pared by 5 bases and J by 5 bases, with 13 bases between. The CDR3 totals 15 residues. Germline V gives CDR1 MNHNS, CDR2 SASEGT.

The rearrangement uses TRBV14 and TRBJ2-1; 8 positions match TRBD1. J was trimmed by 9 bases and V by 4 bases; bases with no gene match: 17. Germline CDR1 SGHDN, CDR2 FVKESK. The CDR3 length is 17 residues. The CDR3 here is CASSRKSGQGLVTEQFF. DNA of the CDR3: TGTGCCAGCAGCCGAAAAAGCGGACAGGGTCTCGTCACTGAGCAGTTCTTC.

CDR3 nucleotide sequence: TGTGCCAGCAGCCCTCGGGACAGGGGCTCAGAGACCCAGTACTTC. This translates into CASSPRDRGSETQYF. The rearrangement links TRBV25-1 to TRBJ2-5; TRBD1 matches at 10 bases. This CDR3 is built from 15 residues. CDR1 is MGHDK and CDR2 is SYGVNS in the germline V gene. V shed 6 bases and J 4 bases; nucleotides not matched to a gene: 8. The variable domain in full, completed from reference TRBV25-1 and TRBJ2-5, reads EADIYQTPRYLVIGTGKKITLECSQTMGHDKMYWYQQDPGMELHLIHYSYGVNSTEKGDLSSESTVSRIRTEHFPLTLESARPSHTSQYLCASSPRDRGSETQYFGPGTRLLVL.

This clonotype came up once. CDR3 region: CASPGSCPQHF. For the CDR3, the DNA is TGTGCCAGCCCCGGGTCGTGCCCCCAGCATTTT. The chain uses TRBV19 and TRBJ1-5; no reliable D call. Trimming pared 9 bases from V and 10 bases from J, leaving 13 bases between. Germline V gives CDR1 LNHDA, CDR2 SQIVND (reference sequence). This CDR3 is built from 11 residues. The whole variable domain, remainder taken from reference TRBV19 and TRBJ1-5, is DGGITQSPKYLFRKEGQNVTLSCEQNLNHDAMYWYRQDPGQGLRLIYYSQIVNDFQKGDIAEGYSVSREKKESFPLTVTSAQKNPTAFYLCASPGSCPQHFGDGTRLSIL.

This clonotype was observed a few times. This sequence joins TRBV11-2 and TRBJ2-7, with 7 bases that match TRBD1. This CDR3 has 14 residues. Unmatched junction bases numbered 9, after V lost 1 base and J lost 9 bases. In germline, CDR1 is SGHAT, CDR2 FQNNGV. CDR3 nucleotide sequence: TGTGCCAGCAGCTTAGTGGCAGGGGGTAACGGGCAGTACTTC. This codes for CASSLVAGGNGQYF. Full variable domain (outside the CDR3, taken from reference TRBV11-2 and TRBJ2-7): EAGVAQSPRYKIIEKRQSVAFWCNPISGHATLYWYQQILGQGPKLLIQFQNNGVVDDSQLPKDRFSAERLKGVDSTLKIQPAKLEDSAVYLCASSLVAGGNGQYFGPGTRLTVT.

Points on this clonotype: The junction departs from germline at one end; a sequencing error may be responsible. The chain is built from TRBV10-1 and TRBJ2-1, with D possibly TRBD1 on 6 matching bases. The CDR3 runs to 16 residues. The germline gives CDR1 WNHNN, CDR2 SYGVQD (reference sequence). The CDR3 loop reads CASSEETGWVDKEQFF. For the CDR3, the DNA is TGCGCCAGCAGTGAGGAGACAGGTTGGGTTGACAAGGAGCAGTTCTTC.

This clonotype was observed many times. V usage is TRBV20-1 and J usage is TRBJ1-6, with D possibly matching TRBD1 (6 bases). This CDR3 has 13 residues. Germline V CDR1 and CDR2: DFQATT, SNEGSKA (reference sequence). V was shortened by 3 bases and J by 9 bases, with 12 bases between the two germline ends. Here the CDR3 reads CSASVGGGSPLHF. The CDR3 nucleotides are TGCAGTGCTAGTGTGGGGGGCGGTTCACCCCTCCACTTT.

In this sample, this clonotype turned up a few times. This CDR3 reads CASSLQYSNQPQHF. As DNA, the CDR3 is TGTGCCAGCAGTTTGCAGTATAGCAATCAGCCCCAGCATTTT. The V gene is TRBV28, the J gene TRBJ1-5, with D hard to call. CDR1 and CDR2 (germline): MDHEN, SYDVKM. This CDR3 comprises 14 residues. Trimming stripped 3 bases from V and 0 bases from J, with 6 bases between.

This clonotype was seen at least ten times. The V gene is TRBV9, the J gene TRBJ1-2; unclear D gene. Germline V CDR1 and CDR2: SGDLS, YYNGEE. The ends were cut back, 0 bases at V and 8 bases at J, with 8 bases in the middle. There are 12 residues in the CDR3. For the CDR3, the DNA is TGTGCCAGCAGCGTAGATGGGAAAGGCTACACCTTC. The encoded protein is CASSVDGKGYTF.

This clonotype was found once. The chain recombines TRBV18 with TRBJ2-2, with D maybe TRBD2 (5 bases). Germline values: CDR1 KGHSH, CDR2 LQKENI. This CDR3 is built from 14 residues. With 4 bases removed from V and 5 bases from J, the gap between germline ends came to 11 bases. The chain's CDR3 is CASSLFEGTGELFF. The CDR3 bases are TGTGCCAGCTCACTGTTCGAGGGAACCGGGGAGCTGTTTTTT. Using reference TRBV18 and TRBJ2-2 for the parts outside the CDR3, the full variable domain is NAGVMQNPRHLVRRRGQEARLRCSPMKGHSHVYWYRQLPEEGLKFMVYLQKENIIDESGMPKERFSAEFPKEGPSILRIQQVVRGDSAAYFCASSLFEGTGELFFGEGSRLTVL.

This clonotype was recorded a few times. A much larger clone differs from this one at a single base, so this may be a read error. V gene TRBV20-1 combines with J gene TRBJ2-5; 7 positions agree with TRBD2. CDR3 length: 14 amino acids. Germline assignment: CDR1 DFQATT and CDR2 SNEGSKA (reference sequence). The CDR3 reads CSAMGEGPQATQYF. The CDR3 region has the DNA TGCAGTGCTATGGGGGAGGGGCCTCAAGCGACCCAGTACTTC.

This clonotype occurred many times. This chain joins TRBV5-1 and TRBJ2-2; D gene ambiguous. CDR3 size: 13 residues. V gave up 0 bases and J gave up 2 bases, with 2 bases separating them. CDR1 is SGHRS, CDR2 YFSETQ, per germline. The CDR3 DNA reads TGCGCCAGCAGCTTGGATAACACCGGGGAGCTGTTTTTT. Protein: CASSLDNTGELFF.

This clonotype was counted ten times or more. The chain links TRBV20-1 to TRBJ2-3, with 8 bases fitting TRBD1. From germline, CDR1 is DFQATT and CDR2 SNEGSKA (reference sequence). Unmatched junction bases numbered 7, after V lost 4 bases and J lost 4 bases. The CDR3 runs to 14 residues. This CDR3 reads CSAKVQGAPDTQYF. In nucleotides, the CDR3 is TGCAGTGCTAAGGTGCAGGGGGCCCCAGATACGCAGTATTTT.

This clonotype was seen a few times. The CDR3 DNA sequence: TGTGCCAGCAGTTGGGCAGGAGCGGTAGCCGGGGAGCTGTTTTTT. Translation gives CASSWAGAVAGELFF. This sequence joins TRBV27 and TRBJ2-2, with D perhaps TRBD2 (5 bases). Germline loops: CDR1 MNHEY, CDR2 SMNVEV (reference sequence). This CDR3 has 15 amino acids. Trimming removed 4 bases at V and 6 bases at J, with 15 bases between.

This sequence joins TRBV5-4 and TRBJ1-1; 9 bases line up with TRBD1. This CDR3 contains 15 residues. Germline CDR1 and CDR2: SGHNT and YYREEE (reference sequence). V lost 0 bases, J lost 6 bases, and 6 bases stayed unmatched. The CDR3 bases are TGTGCCAGCAGCTTGGAAGGGACAGGGATGCCTGAAGCTTTCTTT. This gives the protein CASSLEGTGMPEAFF.

Here the CDR3 DNA reads TGTGCCAGCAGCGTAGGAGATAGCGGGAGGCCCAACTACAATGAGCAGTTCTTC. It yields the protein CASSVGDSGRPNYNEQFF. The chain uses TRBV9 and TRBJ2-1; 10 nucleotides line up with TRBD2. The CDR3 has 18 amino acids. CDR1 and CDR2 (germline): SGDLS, YYNGEE. Trimming at V came to 0 bases and at J to 3 bases, leaving 9 bases not matched to a gene.

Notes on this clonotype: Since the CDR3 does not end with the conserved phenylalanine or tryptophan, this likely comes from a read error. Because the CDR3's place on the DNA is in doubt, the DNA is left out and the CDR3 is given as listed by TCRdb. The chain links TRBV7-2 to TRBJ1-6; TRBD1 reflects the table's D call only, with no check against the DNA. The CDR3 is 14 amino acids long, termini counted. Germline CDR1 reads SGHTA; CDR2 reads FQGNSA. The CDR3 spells CASSFQGQNSPPHL.

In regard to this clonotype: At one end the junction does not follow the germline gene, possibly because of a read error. The CDR3 region has the DNA TGTGCCAGCAGCTTGGGGCTGGCTAATTCACCCCTTCACTTT. Residues: CASSLGLANSPLHF. The chain combines TRBV5-6 with TRBJ1-6; D gene uncertain. Germline lookup yields CDR1 SGHDT and CDR2 YYEEEE. The CDR3 covers 14 residues.

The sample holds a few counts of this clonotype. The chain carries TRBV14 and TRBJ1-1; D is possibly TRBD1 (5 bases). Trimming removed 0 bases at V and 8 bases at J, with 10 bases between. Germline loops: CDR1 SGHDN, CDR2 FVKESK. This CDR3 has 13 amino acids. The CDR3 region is CASSQDLEGEAFF. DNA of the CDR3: TGTGCCAGCAGCCAAGATCTGGAGGGGGAAGCTTTCTTT.

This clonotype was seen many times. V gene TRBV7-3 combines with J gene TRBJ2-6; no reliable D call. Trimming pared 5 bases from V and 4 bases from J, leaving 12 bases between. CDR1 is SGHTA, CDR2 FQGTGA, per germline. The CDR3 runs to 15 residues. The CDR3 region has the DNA TGTGCCAGCAGCCAAGGAGTCGGCGGGGCCAACGTCCTGACTTTC. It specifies CASSQGVGGANVLTF.